The 27 T cell receptor beta chains below come from one sample, sequenced in a study of vaccination and CD4 T cells after COVID-19. Oncomine TCR Beta short-read sequencing was applied to DNA from cultured CD4+ T cells. TCRdb independently ran MiXCR on the PCR reads; one entry per CDR3 protein. The sample shows 7,000 to 9,500 distinct CDR3 sequences, roughly three fifths of them seen only once. Indicated treatment: approximately nine-day PBMC culture with coronavirus spike peptide pools or control peptides (ViraFEST assay). These receptors lack a known antigen. Sequencing was performed on cultured CD4+ T cells from blood, taken after SARS-CoV-2 vaccination. Receptors originate from a human donor with COVID-19.

J is TRBJ1-2 and V is TRBV20-1; unclear D gene. CDR3 length: 17 residues. Germline assignment: CDR1 DFQATT and CDR2 SNEGSKA (reference sequence). V was pared by 0 bases and J by 6 bases, with 23 bases between. The CDR3 bases are TGCAGTGCTAGAGAATACTCTAGCCGGACGGTGGTGGATGGCTACACCTTC. This sequence encodes CSAREYSSRTVVDGYTF.

In this sample, this clonotype turned up once. The chain joins TRBV7-2 to TRBJ1-6, with TRBD1 matching 8 bases. Trimming removed 3 bases from V and 0 bases from J; junction bases left unmatched: 4. Germline V gene lookup returns CDR1 SGHTA and CDR2 FQGNSA. CDR3 length: 17 amino acids. The CDR3 DNA reads TGTGCCAGCAGCTTGGACAGGGACAGCTCCTATAATTCACCCCTCCACTTT. Encoded protein: CASSLDRDSSYNSPLHF.

The chain employs TRBV6-5 and TRBJ2-4; D is perhaps TRBD2 (5 bases). CDR1 and CDR2 (germline): MNHEY, SVGAGI. The CDR3 consists of 13 residues. V was trimmed by 2 bases and J by 4 bases, leaving 6 bases between them. CDR3 DNA: TGTGCCAGCAGTTACGAGGGAAAAAACATTCAGTACTTC. Its translation: CASSYEGKNIQYF.

This clonotype occurred once. The chain couples TRBV7-2 to TRBJ1-2; 10 bases are shared with TRBD1. Germline-derived CDR1 and CDR2 are SGHTA and FQGNSA. This CDR3 is built from 15 residues. The V segment lost 4 bases and the J segment 8 bases; nucleotides outside the gene matches: 10. The CDR3 here is CASSSDRGRGAGYTF. The CDR3 DNA is TGTGCCAGCAGCTCCGACAGGGGGCGGGGAGCGGGCTACACCTTC.

The genes are TRBV6-1 and TRBJ1-2; a weak D match, TRBD1 (6 bases). CDR3 length: 14 amino acids. Deletions cut 3 bases from V and 8 bases from J, with 16 bases between. Germline V CDR1 and CDR2: MNHNS, SASEGT. CDR3 sequence reads: CASSEDTGRVGYTF. The CDR3 bases are TGTGCCAGCAGTGAGGACACAGGGCGAGTCGGCTACACCTTC.

This clonotype occurred a few times. The chain links TRBV6-1 to TRBJ1-6, with D hard to call. Trimming cost V 6 bases and J 6 bases, with 18 bases left between them. The germline V gene encodes CDR1 MNHNS and CDR2 SASEGT. There are 16 residues in the CDR3. The CDR3 nucleotides read TGTGCCAGCAGCTCGGACTTACGGAGGCCTAATTCACCCCTCCACTTT. The encoded protein is CASSSDLRRPNSPLHF.

The rearrangement joins TRBV7-8 to TRBJ1-5; D unclear. Trimming cost V 2 bases and J 9 bases, with 8 bases left between them. CDR3 length: 12 residues. Germline V gene lookup returns CDR1 SGHVS and CDR2 FQNEAQ. The CDR3 protein is CASSLSGVPQHF. The CDR3 nucleotides read TGTGCCAGCAGCTTATCGGGTGTGCCCCAGCATTTT.

The gene calls are TRBV6-1 and TRBJ1-1; D ambiguous. The CDR3 loop spans 11 amino acids. Germline V gene lookup returns CDR1 MNHNS and CDR2 SASEGT. V lost 8 bases to trimming and J lost 9 bases, with 13 bases between them. This CDR3 reads CASGPSPQAFF. In DNA, the CDR3 is TGTGCCAGCGGGCCCTCGCCCCAAGCTTTCTTT.

The chain carries TRBV7-6 and TRBJ1-5; 7 nucleotides line up with TRBD1. Trimming cost V 4 bases and J 1 base; bases outside gene matches: 4. The CDR3 sequence is 15 residues long. CDR1 SGHVS and CDR2 FNYEAQ come from the germline V gene. CDR3: CASSSGGGSNQPQHF. In DNA, the CDR3 is TGTGCCAGCAGCTCAGGGGGAGGAAGCAATCAGCCCCAGCATTTT.

The chain is built from TRBV10-1 and TRBJ2-7, with D unresolved. Trimming shortened V by 6 bases and J by 0 bases, and 12 bases separated the two germline ends. The CDR3 sequence is 14 residues long. Germline V lookup: CDR1 WNHNN, CDR2 SYGVQD (reference sequence). For the CDR3, the DNA is TGCGCCAGCAGCCCAAGGAAGAGCTCCTACGAGCAGTACTTC. It codes for CASSPRKSSYEQYF.

This chain links TRBV6-5 with TRBJ2-7, with 8 positions matching TRBD1. Germline V gives CDR1 MNHEY, CDR2 SVGAGI. This CDR3 is 16 amino acids long. V lost 4 bases and J lost 5; bases outside the gene matches: 13. The CDR3 loop reads CASSSGQGLWDHEQYF. The CDR3 DNA reads as TGTGCCAGCAGTTCTGGACAGGGCCTCTGGGACCACGAGCAGTACTTC.

This clonotype was recorded a few times. The chain recombines TRBV20-1 with TRBJ1-1, with 8 bases aligning to TRBD1. There are 14 residues in the CDR3. CDR1 and CDR2 (germline): DFQATT, SNEGSKA (reference sequence). Unmatched junction bases numbered 5, after V lost 4 bases and J lost 1 base. The CDR3 nucleotides are TGCAGTGCTACCCAGGGGGCGCGGAACACTGAAGCTTTCTTT. Its translation is CSATQGARNTEAFF.

In its sample, this clonotype was seen once. The chain joins TRBV19 to TRBJ2-5, with D perhaps matching TRBD1 (5 bases). Trimming stripped 5 bases from V and 0 bases from J, with 10 bases between. The germline gives CDR1 LNHDA, CDR2 SQIVND (reference sequence). The CDR3 has 14 amino acids. CDR3 protein: CASSQTAYQETQYF. The CDR3 nucleotides are TGTGCCAGTAGTCAGACAGCGTACCAAGAGACCCAGTACTTC.

In this sample, this clonotype turned up a few times. The V call is TRBV11-2, the J call TRBJ2-1; 8 nucleotides align to TRBD1. V shed 6 bases, J shed 13 bases, and the junction held 11 bases outside the gene matches. CDR1 SGHAT and CDR2 FQNNGV come from the germline V gene. This CDR3 has 13 residues. CDR3 nucleotides: TGTGCCAGCAGGACGACAGGGGTCGGGGTTCAGTTCTTC. This encodes CASRTTGVGVQFF.

The chain carries TRBV7-2 and TRBJ1-1, with a weak D call TRBD1 (6 bases). V was cut by 5 bases and J by 5 bases, with 15 bases left in between. This CDR3 region has 14 residues. Germline V gene data show CDR1 as SGHTA and CDR2 as FQGNSA. Here the CDR3 DNA reads TGTGCCAGCAGCCCGGCAGGGGTAGGGACTGAAGCTTTCTTT. Encoded protein: CASSPAGVGTEAFF.

The V call is TRBV15, the J call TRBJ2-7; 7 positions match TRBD1. V trimming: 0 bases; J trimming: 6 bases; junction bases outside the gene matches: 11. Germline assignment: CDR1 LNHNV and CDR2 YYDKDF (reference sequence). This CDR3 comprises 16 residues. The CDR3, as DNA: TGTGCCACCAGCAGAGATTCGCCAGGGGGAATTCTCGAGCAGTACTTC. As protein: CATSRDSPGGILEQYF.

The chain combines TRBV7-2 with TRBJ2-7; TRBD2 matches 8 bases. Germline values: CDR1 SGHTA, CDR2 FQGNSA. CDR3 length: 15 residues. The trim removed 3 bases at V and 2 bases at J, leaving 6 bases unmatched. CDR3 loop: CASSLHTSGAYEQYF. The CDR3 DNA is TGTGCCAGCAGCTTGCATACTAGCGGAGCCTACGAGCAGTACTTC.

The J gene is TRBJ1-2, the V gene TRBV5-4; no reliable D call. The V gene lost 4 bases and the J gene lost 4 bases, with 14 bases spanning the gap. The CDR3 has 14 amino acids. The V gene's germline CDR1 is SGHNT and CDR2 YYREEE (reference sequence). The CDR3: CASSVGTEVYGYTF. CDR3 bases: TGTGCCAGCAGCGTCGGCACAGAAGTCTATGGCTACACCTTC.

V usage is TRBV20-1 and J usage is TRBJ2-5, with 11 bases aligning to TRBD2. Unmatched junction bases numbered 7, after V lost 2 bases and J lost 2 bases. The CDR3 totals 16 residues. Germline V gene data show CDR1 as DFQATT and CDR2 as SNEGSKA (reference sequence). The CDR3 reads CSARSPTSGGQETQYF. CDR3 coding DNA: TGCAGTGCTAGATCCCCCACTAGCGGGGGACAAGAGACCCAGTACTTC.

V is TRBV20-1 and J is TRBJ1-1; D is uncertain. Trimming cost V 2 bases and J 7 bases, with 14 bases left between them. Germline CDR1 reads DFQATT; CDR2 reads SNEGSKA (reference sequence). CDR3 length: 13 amino acids. This CDR3 reads CSARNPTDREAFF. DNA of the CDR3: TGCAGTGCTAGAAACCCAACGGACCGTGAAGCTTTCTTT.

The rearrangement links TRBV20-1 to TRBJ2-7; D is possibly TRBD1 or TRBD2 (5 bases each). The germline V gene has CDR1 DFQATT and CDR2 SNEGSKA (reference sequence). This CDR3 region has 14 residues. Deletions cut 6 bases from V and 2 bases from J, with 17 bases between. DNA of the CDR3: TGCAGTGCCGTTTCTGGGACGTCTGCCTACGAGCAGTACTTC. Protein sequence: CSAVSGTSAYEQYF.

V gene TRBV6-2 or TRBV6-3 combines with J gene TRBJ2-5; 10 nucleotides match TRBD1. V was clipped by 5 bases and J by 1 base; unmatched bases: 7. The germline gives CDR1 MNHEY, CDR2 SVGEGT. The CDR3 has 16 residues. CDR3: CASSAGTGVPQETQYF. The CDR3, as DNA: TGTGCCAGCAGTGCCGGGACAGGGGTGCCCCAAGAGACCCAGTACTTC.

CDR3 nucleotides: TGTGCCAGCAGCTTTGGGGGGGACACTGAAGCTTTCTTT. This translates into CASSFGGDTEAFF. The chain recombines TRBV11-1 with TRBJ1-1; TRBD1 is a possible D gene (5 bases). Germline CDR1 is SGHAT and CDR2 is FQDESV (reference sequence). This CDR3 contains 13 residues. Trimming left V 3 bases short and J 3 bases short, with 8 bases between.

The chain couples TRBV4-3 to TRBJ1-2; D gene ambiguous. Germline V gives CDR1 LGHNA, CDR2 YSLEER. Trimming took off 0 bases at V and 4 bases at J, with 12 bases between the two ends. The CDR3 length is 15 residues. Written as DNA, the CDR3 is TGCGCCAGCAGCCAAGATCCGGGTTTGATCTATGGCTACACCTTC. Translated, it gives CASSQDPGLIYGYTF.

This sequence joins TRBV2 and TRBJ2-7; a possible D gene is TRBD1 (5 bases). Germline CDR1 is SNHLY and CDR2 is FYNNEI. The CDR3 is 15 amino acids. V dropped 8 bases and J dropped 3 bases, with 20 bases sitting between them. CDR3 residues: CASQIRAGYIYEQYF. The CDR3 nucleotides read TGTGCCAGCCAGATTAGGGCAGGGTACATCTACGAGCAGTACTTC.

This sequence joins TRBV24-1 and TRBJ2-5; TRBD2 aligns across 12 bases. The CDR3 consists of 16 residues. V trimming: 4 bases; J trimming: 4 bases; junction bases outside the gene matches: 6. Looked up from germline, CDR1 is KGHDR and CDR2 is SFDVKD. This CDR3 is CATSDATSGGSETQYF. The DNA of the CDR3 is TGTGCCACCAGTGACGCGACTAGCGGGGGTTCAGAGACCCAGTACTTC.

This clonotype showed up just a few times. The genes are TRBV7-2 and TRBJ1-2; D perhaps matches TRBD1 (5 bases). V lost 2 bases to trimming and J lost 6 bases, with 16 bases between them. CDR1 SGHTA and CDR2 FQGNSA come from the germline V gene. CDR3 length equals 15 residues. CDR3 amino acids: CASSLYQGSRDGYTF. CDR3 nucleotide sequence: TGTGCCAGCAGCTTATACCAGGGATCGAGGGATGGCTACACCTTC. The full variable domain, in which reference TRBV7-2 and TRBJ1-2 provide the parts outside the CDR3, is GAGVSQSPSNKVTEKGKDVELRCDPISGHTALYWYRQSLGQGLEFLIYFQGNSAPDKSGLPSDRFSAERTGGSVSTLTIQRTQQEDSAVYLCASSLYQGSRDGYTFGSGTRLTVV.